Presented here are 8 T cell receptor beta chains from one specimen sequenced in a study of CD8+CD57+ T cells in acquired aplastic anemia. Profiles of TCR beta VDJ and CDR3 were generated from a genomic DNA template. TCRdb passed the reads through MiXCR, listing each CDR3 protein once. Of about 220,000 distinct CDR3 sequences listed, approximately 35% are singletons. The sequenced sample was sorted CD4+, CD8+, or CD8+CD57+ T cells (not recorded which) from PBMCs. Receptors were obtained from a human donor in good health, serving as a control.

The genes are TRBV5-1 and TRBJ2-3; 9 bases map to TRBD1. The ends lost 0 bases at V and 13 bases at J; junction bases unmatched: 6. The CDR3 totals 13 residues. Germline CDR1 SGHRS, CDR2 YFSETQ. CDR3: CASSLDGTGREYF. The CDR3 DNA reads TGCGCCAGCAGCTTGGATGGGACAGGGAGGGAGTATTTT.

The chain uses TRBV20-1 and TRBJ2-3, with 15 nucleotides matching TRBD2. With V trimmed by 6 bases and J by 0 bases, 10 bases remained unmatched. This CDR3 is built from 18 residues. The germline V gene encodes CDR1 DFQATT and CDR2 SNEGSKA (reference sequence). CDR3 sequence: CSAKTEGLAGGSTDTQYF. The CDR3 DNA reads TGCAGTGCAAAGACGGAGGGACTAGCGGGGGGTAGCACAGATACGCAGTATTTT.

The gene calls are TRBV5-1 and TRBJ1-1; D perhaps matches TRBD1 (5 bases). The V gene lost 5 bases and the J gene lost 1 base, with 12 bases spanning the gap. CDR1 and CDR2 from the germline V gene are SGHRS and YFSETQ. CDR3 length: 14 amino acids. The chain's CDR3 is CASSQGPTNTEAFF. CDR3 bases: TGCGCCAGCAGTCAGGGACCTACGAACACTGAAGCTTTCTTT.

Ten or more counts support this clonotype. This chain uses TRBV2 with TRBJ2-1; TRBD2 matches 9 bases. CDR1 and CDR2 from the germline V gene are SNHLY and FYNNEI. CDR3 length: 16 residues. V was clipped by 6 bases and J by 2 bases; unmatched bases: 8. DNA of the CDR3: TGTGCCAGCAGGGGAGTGGCTAGCGGGACCTACAATGAGCAGTTCTTC. Protein sequence: CASRGVASGTYNEQFF.

For the CDR3, the DNA is TGCAGTGCTAGGGGGTCCATGAACACTGAAGCTTTCTTT. It specifies CSARGSMNTEAFF. The V and J genes are TRBV20-1 and TRBJ1-1, with no clear D. With 3 bases removed from V and 0 bases from J, the gap between germline ends came to 8 bases. CDR1 and CDR2 from the germline V gene are DFQATT and SNEGSKA (reference sequence). The CDR3 runs 13 residues.

This clonotype occurred a few times. V and J are TRBV19 and TRBJ2-7; a possible D gene is TRBD2 (6 bases). The CDR3 is 17 residues long. Germline V gene data show CDR1 as LNHDA and CDR2 as SQIVND (reference sequence). The V gene lost 0 bases and the J gene lost 2 bases, with 17 bases spanning the gap. The CDR3 DNA is TGTGCCAGTAGTATAGAGATTACGGGCGGGGTGGCCTACGAGCAGTACTTC. Its translation is CASSIEITGGVAYEQYF.

This clonotype came up many times. The J gene is TRBJ1-6, the V gene TRBV25-1; TRBD1 agrees at 7 bases. The CDR3 loop spans 15 amino acids. V was clipped by 4 bases and J by 4 bases; unmatched bases: 4. In germline, CDR1 is MGHDK, CDR2 SYGVNS. CDR3 DNA: TGTGCCAGCAGTGCACCGACAGGGTATAATTCACCCCTCCACTTT. Residues: CASSAPTGYNSPLHF. Drawing the rest from reference TRBV25-1 and TRBJ1-6, the complete variable domain is EADIYQTPRYLVIGTGKKITLECSQTMGHDKMYWYQQDPGMELHLIHYSYGVNSTEKGDLSSESTVSRIRTEHFPLTLESARPSHTSQYLCASSAPTGYNSPLHFGNGTRLTVT.

Turning to this clonotype: A read error is likely, as this CDR3 ends without the conserved phenylalanine or tryptophan. The CDR3 sequence: CASRGTGGSEQFS. In nucleotides, the CDR3 is TGTGCCAGCCGGGGGACAGGGGGGAGTGAGCAGTTCTCC. This chain connects TRBV24-1 to TRBJ2-1; 11 nucleotides align to TRBD1. The CDR3 consists of 13 residues. Looked up from germline, CDR1 is KGHDR and CDR2 is SFDVKD. With 11 bases clipped from V and 9 bases from J, the junction kept 8 bases outside the gene matches.